The clone carrying this T cell receptor (beta chain) appeared many times. Its cognate antigen is unknown. TCRdb recomputed calls from the reads with MiXCR, one row per CDR3 protein. This sample has 65,000 to 95,000 distinct CDR3 sequences, with more than 3% found just once. V was pared by 2 bases and J by 2 bases, with 20 bases between. The CDR3 spans 18 residues. The data were obtained in a study of T cell repertoires in cytomegalovirus infection. For the study at large: Public TCR beta signatures indicated both CMV infection and matching HLA type.

Findings of the study overall: Identification of carriers of CMV plus the relevant HLA was achieved through cumulative public TCR beta family frequency. Within the response measured ex vivo, HLA-C-restricted CMV-specific TCR beta clonotypes were dominant.

The sequence was collected from a human donor in good health (CMV status not recorded). Some clones in this sample may be carry-over from other donors' samples. The chain is built from TRBV12-3 or TRBV12-4 and TRBJ2-3, with D perhaps TRBD2 (7 bases). Sequencing was carried out using PBMCs. The CDR3 protein is CASSLSPWGGGNTDTQYF. The CDR3 bases are TGTGCCAGCAGTTTATCTCCCTGGGGGGGGGGCAACACAGATACGCAGTATTTT.